This T cell receptor beta chain was sequenced during a study of shared clonotypes between healthy human individuals. Study overall: Participating donors consisted of two women and a few men aged 18 to 49. General study results and limits: Naive subsets generally had larger estimated richness than memory subsets.

The count of this clone is one. Its antigen remains unidentified. Germline V gene lookup returns CDR1 MDHEN and CDR2 SYDVKM. The CDR3 is 19 residues long. Trimming at V came to 7 bases and at J to 2 bases, leaving 20 bases not matched to a gene. Only in-frame clones appear in the TCRdb table, and some are missing; sequencing was by immunoSEQ multiplex PCR. Of about 1.5 million clones in the sample, roughly 96% were seen once. Sequencing was performed on naive CD4+ T cells sorted from blood. Subset described: CD45RA+ positively selected. This sequence originates from a man aged 25 to 45 in good health. This chain uses TRBV28 with TRBJ1-2; 9 bases map to TRBD1. The CDR3 bases are TGTGCCAGCACCCGCTTTAGGGGGACAGGGAAGGAATCAAACTATGGCTACACCTTC. It translates to CASTRFRGTGKESNYGYTF.